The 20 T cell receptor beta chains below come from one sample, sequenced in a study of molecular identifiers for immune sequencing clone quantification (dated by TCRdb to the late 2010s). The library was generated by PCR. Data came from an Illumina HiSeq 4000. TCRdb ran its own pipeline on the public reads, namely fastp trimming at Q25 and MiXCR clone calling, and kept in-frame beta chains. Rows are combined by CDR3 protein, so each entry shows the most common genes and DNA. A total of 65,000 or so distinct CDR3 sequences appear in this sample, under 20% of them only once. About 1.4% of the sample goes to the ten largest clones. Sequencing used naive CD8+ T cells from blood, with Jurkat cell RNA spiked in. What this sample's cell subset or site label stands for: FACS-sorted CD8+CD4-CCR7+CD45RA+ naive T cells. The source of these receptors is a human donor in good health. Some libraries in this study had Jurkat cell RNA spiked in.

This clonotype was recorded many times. The DNA for the CDR3 is TGTGCCAGCAGTTATACGCCCCTCGGGACCCAGTACTTC. Residues: CASSYTPLGTQYF. This chain uses TRBV28 with TRBJ2-5; no reliable D call. V lost 4 bases to trimming and J lost 7 bases, with 13 bases between them. The germline V gene has CDR1 MDHEN and CDR2 SYDVKM. This CDR3 contains 13 residues. The entire variable domain, with the rest obtained from reference TRBV28 and TRBJ2-5, is as follows: DVKVTQSSRYLVKRTGEKVFLECVQDMDHENMFWYRQDPGLGLRLIYFSYDVKMKEKGDIPEGYSVSREKKERFSLILESASTNQTSMYLCASSYTPLGTQYFGPGTRLLVL.

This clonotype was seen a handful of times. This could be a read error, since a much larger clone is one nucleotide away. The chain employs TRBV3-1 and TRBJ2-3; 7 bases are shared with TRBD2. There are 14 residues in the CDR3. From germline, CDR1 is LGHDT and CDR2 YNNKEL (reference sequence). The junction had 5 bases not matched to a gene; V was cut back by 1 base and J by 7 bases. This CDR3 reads CASSQGGAGNTQYF. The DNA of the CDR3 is TGTGCCAGCAGCCAAGGGGGAGCGGGAAATACGCAGTATTTT.

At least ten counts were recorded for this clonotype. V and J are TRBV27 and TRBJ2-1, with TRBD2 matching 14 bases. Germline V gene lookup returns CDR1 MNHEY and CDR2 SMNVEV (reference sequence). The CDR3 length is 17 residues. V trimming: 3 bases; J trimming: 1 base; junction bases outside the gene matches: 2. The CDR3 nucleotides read TGTGCCAGCAGTTTGGGACTAGCGGGGGCTTCCTACAATGAGCAGTTCTTC. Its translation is CASSLGLAGASYNEQFF.

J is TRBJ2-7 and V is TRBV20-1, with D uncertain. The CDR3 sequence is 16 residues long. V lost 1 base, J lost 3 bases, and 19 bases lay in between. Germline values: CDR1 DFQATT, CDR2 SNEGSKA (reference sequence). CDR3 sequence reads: CSARGGGLGPGYEQYF. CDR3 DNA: TGCAGTGCTAGAGGGGGTGGATTGGGCCCGGGCTACGAGCAGTACTTC.

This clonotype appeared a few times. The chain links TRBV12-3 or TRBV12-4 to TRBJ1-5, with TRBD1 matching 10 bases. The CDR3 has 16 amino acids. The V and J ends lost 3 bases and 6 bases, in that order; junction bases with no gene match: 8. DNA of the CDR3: TGTGCCAGCAGTTTGGCCGGACAGGGGGTAGGTCAGCCCCAGCATTTT. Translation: CASSLAGQGVGQPQHF.

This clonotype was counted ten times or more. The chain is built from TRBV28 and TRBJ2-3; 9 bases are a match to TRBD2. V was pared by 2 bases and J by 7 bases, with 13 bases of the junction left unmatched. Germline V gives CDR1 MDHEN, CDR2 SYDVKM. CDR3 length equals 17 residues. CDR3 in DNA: TGTGCCAGCAGTTTAGCGGGAGGGGTTACGTTAGACTATACGCAGTATTTT. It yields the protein CASSLAGGVTLDYTQYF. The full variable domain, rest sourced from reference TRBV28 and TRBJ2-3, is DVKVTQSSRYLVKRTGEKVFLECVQDMDHENMFWYRQDPGLGLRLIYFSYDVKMKEKGDIPEGYSVSREKKERFSLILESASTNQTSMYLCASSLAGGVTLDYTQYFGPGTRLTVL.

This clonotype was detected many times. The CDR3: CASSSRDNYPDEAFF. The CDR3 DNA follows: TGTGCCAGCAGCTCTCGGGACAATTACCCCGATGAAGCTTTCTTT. The chain has TRBV11-2 and TRBJ1-1; TRBD1 is a possible D gene (6 bases). This CDR3 contains 15 residues. Germline loops: CDR1 SGHAT, CDR2 FQNNGV. The V gene lost 4 bases and the J gene lost 7 bases, with 19 bases spanning the gap.

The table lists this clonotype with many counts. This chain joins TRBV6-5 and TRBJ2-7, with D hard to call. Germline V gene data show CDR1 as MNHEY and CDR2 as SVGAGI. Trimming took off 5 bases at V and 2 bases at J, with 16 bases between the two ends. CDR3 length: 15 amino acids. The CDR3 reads CASSPSIGGTYEQYF. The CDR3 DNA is TGTGCCAGCAGTCCCTCTATAGGCGGAACCTACGAGCAGTACTTC.

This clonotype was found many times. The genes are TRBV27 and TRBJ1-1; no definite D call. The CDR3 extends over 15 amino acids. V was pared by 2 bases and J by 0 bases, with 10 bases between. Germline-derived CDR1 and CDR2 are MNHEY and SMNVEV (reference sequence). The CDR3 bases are TGTGCCAGCAGTTTAGAACGCTCCATGAACACTGAAGCTTTCTTT. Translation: CASSLERSMNTEAFF.

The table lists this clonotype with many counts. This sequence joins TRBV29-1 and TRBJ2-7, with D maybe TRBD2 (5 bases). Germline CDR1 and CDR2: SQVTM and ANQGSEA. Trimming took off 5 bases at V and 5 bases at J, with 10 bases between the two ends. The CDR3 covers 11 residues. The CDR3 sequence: CSVIEGNEQYF. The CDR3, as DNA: TGCAGCGTTATCGAGGGCAACGAGCAGTACTTC.

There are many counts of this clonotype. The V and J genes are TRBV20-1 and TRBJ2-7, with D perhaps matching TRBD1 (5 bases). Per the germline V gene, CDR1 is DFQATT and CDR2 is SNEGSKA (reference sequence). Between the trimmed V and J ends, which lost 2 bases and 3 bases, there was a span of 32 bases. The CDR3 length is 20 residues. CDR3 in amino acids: CSARPTFERTLGMRSYEQYF. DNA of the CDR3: TGCAGTGCTAGACCTACATTCGAAAGGACACTGGGAATGAGAAGCTACGAGCAGTACTTC.

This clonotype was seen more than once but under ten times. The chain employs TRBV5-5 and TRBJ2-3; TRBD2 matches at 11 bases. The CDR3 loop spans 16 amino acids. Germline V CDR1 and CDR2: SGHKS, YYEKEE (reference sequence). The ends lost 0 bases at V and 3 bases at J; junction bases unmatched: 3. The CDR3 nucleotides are TGTGCCAGCAGCTTGGTTAGCGGGAGGGCGACAGATACGCAGTATTTT. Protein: CASSLVSGRATDTQYF.

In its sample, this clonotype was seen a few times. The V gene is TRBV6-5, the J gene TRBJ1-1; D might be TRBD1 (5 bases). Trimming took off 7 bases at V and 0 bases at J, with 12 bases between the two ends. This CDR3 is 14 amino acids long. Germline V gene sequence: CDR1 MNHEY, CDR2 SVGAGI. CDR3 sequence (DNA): TGTGCCAGCACTGGGGCCGCTATGAACACTGAAGCTTTCTTT. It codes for CASTGAAMNTEAFF.

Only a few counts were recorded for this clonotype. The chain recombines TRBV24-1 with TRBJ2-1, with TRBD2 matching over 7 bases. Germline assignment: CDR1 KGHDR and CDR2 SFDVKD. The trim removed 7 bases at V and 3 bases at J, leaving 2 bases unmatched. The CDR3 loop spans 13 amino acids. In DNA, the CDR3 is TGTGCCACCAGCGGGAGGTACTACAATGAGCAGTTCTTC. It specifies CATSGRYYNEQFF.

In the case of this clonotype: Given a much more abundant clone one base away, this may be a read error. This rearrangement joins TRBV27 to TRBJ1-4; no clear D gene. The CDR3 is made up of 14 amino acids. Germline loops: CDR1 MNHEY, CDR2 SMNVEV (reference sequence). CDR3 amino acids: CAGSSPAHDEKLFF. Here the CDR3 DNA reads TGTGCCGGCAGTTCCCCGGCGCATGATGAAAAACTGTTTTTT.

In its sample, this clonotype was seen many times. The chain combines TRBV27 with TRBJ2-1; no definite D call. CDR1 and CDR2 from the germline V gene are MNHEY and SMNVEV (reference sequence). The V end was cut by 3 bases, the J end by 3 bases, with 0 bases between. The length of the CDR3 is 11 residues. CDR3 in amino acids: CASSFYNEQFF. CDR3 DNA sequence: TGTGCCAGCAGTTTCTACAATGAGCAGTTCTTC.

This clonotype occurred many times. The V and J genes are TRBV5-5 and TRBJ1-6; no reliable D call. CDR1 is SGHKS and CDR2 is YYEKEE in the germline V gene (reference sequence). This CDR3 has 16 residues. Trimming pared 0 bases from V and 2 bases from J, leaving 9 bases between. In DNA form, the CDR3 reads TGTGCCAGCAGCTTGGCGGGGAGGACCTATAATTCACCCCTCCACTTT. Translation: CASSLAGRTYNSPLHF. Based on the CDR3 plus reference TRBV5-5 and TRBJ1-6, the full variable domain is DAGVTQSPTHLIKTRGQQVTLRCSPISGHKSVSWYQQVLGQGPQFIFQYYEKEERGRGNFPDRFSARQFPNYSSELNVNALLLGDSALYLCASSLAGRTYNSPLHFGNGTRLTVT.

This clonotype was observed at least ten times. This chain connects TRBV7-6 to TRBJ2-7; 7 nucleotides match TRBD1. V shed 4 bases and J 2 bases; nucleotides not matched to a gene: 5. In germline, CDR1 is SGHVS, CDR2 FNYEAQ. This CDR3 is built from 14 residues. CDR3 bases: TGTGCCAGCAGCTCCTGGGACAGAGCCTACGAGCAGTACTTC. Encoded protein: CASSSWDRAYEQYF.

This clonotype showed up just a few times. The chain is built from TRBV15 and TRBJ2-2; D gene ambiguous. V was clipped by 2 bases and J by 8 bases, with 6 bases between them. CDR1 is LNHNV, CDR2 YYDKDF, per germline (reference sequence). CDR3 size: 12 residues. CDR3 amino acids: CATSRTPGELFF. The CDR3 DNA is TGTGCCACCAGCAGAACCCCGGGGGAGCTGTTTTTT.

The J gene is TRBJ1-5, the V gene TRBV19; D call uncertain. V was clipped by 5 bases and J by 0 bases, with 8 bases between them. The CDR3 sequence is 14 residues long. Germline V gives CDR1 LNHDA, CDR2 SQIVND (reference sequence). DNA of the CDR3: TGTGCCAGTAGTCTGGGGTGTAGCAATCAGCCCCAGCATTTT. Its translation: CASSLGCSNQPQHF.